The T cell receptor beta chain described here comes from a study of cytomegalovirus exposure and HLA in healthy donors. V was pared by 6 bases and J by 0 bases, with 3 bases of the junction left unmatched. CDR1 KGHSH and CDR2 LQKENI come from the germline V gene. CDR3 length: 15 amino acids. This clone was recorded a few times. The antigen is undetermined. Regarding the study as a whole: The productive fraction for most TCR beta V segments was about 90% or about 30% in an earlier analysis. A later analysis linked a missense variant in DCLRE1C to the trimming of TCR beta V and J genes.

The PCR had 60 Vbeta and 13 Jbeta primers. The method was immunoSEQ multiplex PCR; TCRdb's version includes in-frame clones alone and lacks a portion of them. The sample shows under 200,000 clones, 60% to 80% of them seen only once. This sequence originates from a female donor in good health and CMV-seronegative. The chain employs TRBV18 and TRBJ2-1; 9 positions agree with TRBD2. Sequencing was done on a sample of PBMCs. The CDR3 here is CASSGGRGSYNEQFF. CDR3 DNA: TGTGCCAGCTCCGGCGGGAGGGGCTCCTACAATGAGCAGTTCTTC.